This entry lists 26 T cell receptor beta chains sequenced from one sample in a study of blood T cell repertoires in COVID-19. Repertoires were generated with immunoSEQ multiplex PCR, while TCRdb's copy carries only in-frame clones and drops some. The sample contains 260,000 or so clones, roughly 88% of which appear only once. Sequenced sample: peripheral blood. The receptors shown here come from a human donor in a cohort sampled during active COVID-19.

The rearrangement joins TRBV18 to TRBJ2-5, with TRBD2 matching 7 bases. The V gene end was trimmed by 2 bases and the J gene end by 2 bases; junction bases not matched to a gene: 8. The CDR3 contains 16 residues. The germline gives CDR1 KGHSH, CDR2 LQKENI. CDR3 region: CASSPEAERGQETQYF. The CDR3 region has the DNA TGTGCCAGCTCACCAGAGGCGGAGCGGGGTCAAGAGACCCAGTACTTC.

The chain uses TRBV3-1 (or the pseudogene TRBV3-2) and TRBJ2-7, with 7 bases that match TRBD2. Unmatched junction bases numbered 8, after V lost 0 bases and J lost 9 bases. The CDR3 length is 14 residues. Germline CDR1 and CDR2: LGHDT and YNNKEL (reference sequence). The CDR3 region is CASSQELIPGGQYF. CDR3 in DNA: TGTGCCAGCAGCCAAGAATTGATTCCGGGAGGGCAGTACTTC.

The genes are TRBV13 and TRBJ1-1; D ambiguous. The CDR3 sequence is 13 residues long. The germline V gene has CDR1 PRHDT and CDR2 FYEKMQ (reference sequence). Between the trimmed V and J ends, which lost 5 bases and 1 base, there was a span of 8 bases. The CDR3 sequence: CASSPTANTEAFF. DNA of the CDR3: TGTGCCAGCAGCCCTACAGCGAACACTGAAGCTTTCTTT.

The chain is built from TRBV30 and TRBJ1-1, with D perhaps matching TRBD1 (6 bases). This CDR3 has 13 amino acids. Trimming stripped 0 bases from V and 2 bases from J, with 7 bases between. The V gene's germline CDR1 is GTSNPN and CDR2 SVGIG (reference sequence). CDR3 region: CAWSVGQNTEAFF. The DNA for the CDR3 is TGTGCCTGGAGTGTGGGACAAAACACTGAAGCTTTCTTT.

The V call is TRBV11-3, the J call TRBJ2-7, with 8 bases lining up with TRBD1. Germline CDR1 is SGHNT and CDR2 is YENEEA. The trim removed 1 base at V and 5 bases at J, leaving 4 bases unmatched. There are 14 residues in the CDR3. The CDR3 DNA is TGTGCCAGCAGCTTAGGACAGGGGTTCAACGAGCAGTACTTC. The encoded protein is CASSLGQGFNEQYF. The full variable domain, in which reference TRBV11-3 and TRBJ2-7 provide the parts outside the CDR3, is EAGVVQSPRYKIIEKKQPVAFWCNPISGHNTLYWYLQNLGQGPELLIRYENEEAVDDSQLPKDRFSAERLKGVDSTLKIQPAELGDSAVYLCASSLGQGFNEQYFGPGTRLTVT.

The rearrangement uses TRBV6-5 and TRBJ1-3; D possibly corresponds to TRBD1 (6 bases). The CDR3 loop spans 16 amino acids. Looked up from germline, CDR1 is MNHEY and CDR2 is SVGAGI. Trimming left V 4 bases short and J 0 bases short, with 13 bases between. CDR3 sequence (DNA): TGTGCCAGCAGTTCCCCCGACAGGCGCTCTGGAAACACCATATATTTT. Translated, it gives CASSSPDRRSGNTIYF.

The V and J genes are TRBV15 and TRBJ1-1; 11 nucleotides match TRBD1. This CDR3 has 15 amino acids. V dropped 6 bases and J dropped 5; count of bases not matched to a gene: 8. Germline CDR1 LNHNV, CDR2 YYDKDF (reference sequence). The CDR3 DNA is TGTGCCACCAGGATAGGACAGGGGGCAGTTACTGAAGCTTTCTTT. Amino acids: CATRIGQGAVTEAFF.

The chain couples TRBV12-3 or TRBV12-4 to TRBJ2-7; no clear D gene. CDR3 length: 13 amino acids. V lost 3 bases and J 4 bases, leaving 10 bases between the germline ends. The CDR3 region is CASSFAPGYEQYF. The CDR3 DNA reads TGTGCCAGCAGTTTCGCCCCCGGGTACGAGCAGTACTTC.

The chain recombines TRBV12-5 with TRBJ2-7; tentatively, D is TRBD1 (5 bases). Per the germline V gene, CDR1 is LGHNT and CDR2 is FRNRAP. This CDR3 contains 17 residues. V dropped 3 bases and J dropped 2 bases, with 20 bases sitting between them. In DNA, the CDR3 is TGTGCTAGTGGTTTACCGAACACAGGTTCCGGAACCTACGAGCAGTACTTC. This encodes CASGLPNTGSGTYEQYF.

The chain couples TRBV30 to TRBJ1-5; TRBD1 is a possible D gene (5 bases). Germline V CDR1 and CDR2: GTSNPN, SVGIG (reference sequence). Trimming removed 3 bases from V and 6 bases from J, with 15 bases in between. The CDR3 consists of 14 residues. The CDR3 sequence is CAWRPKGEGQPQHF. The DNA of the CDR3 is TGTGCCTGGAGACCCAAAGGGGAGGGTCAGCCCCAGCATTTT.

The CDR3 is CASSRGLAAIGDTQYF. Written as DNA, the CDR3 is TGTGCCAGCAGTCGTGGACTAGCGGCCATAGGAGATACGCAGTATTTT. The chain carries TRBV6-2 or TRBV6-3 and TRBJ2-3, with 10 nucleotides matching TRBD2. The CDR3 extends over 16 amino acids. Germline-derived CDR1 and CDR2 are MNHEY and SVGEGT. V shed 5 bases, J shed 5 bases, and the junction held 10 bases outside the gene matches.

This chain links TRBV7-3 with TRBJ2-3, with a tentative D call TRBD2 (7 bases). Germline V CDR1 and CDR2: SGHTA, FQGTGA. V was trimmed by 4 bases and J by 2 bases, leaving 25 bases between them. The CDR3 is made up of 19 amino acids. The DNA of the CDR3 is TGTGCCAGCAGCTCCAGAGGACTAGACTGGAGGGGGTCCACAGATACGCAGTATTTT. Its protein product is CASSSRGLDWRGSTDTQYF.

Regarding this clone: The junction departs from the called germline gene at one end, perhaps through a read error. The chain carries TRBV28 and TRBJ2-6, with D possibly matching TRBD1 (6 bases). This CDR3 is 17 amino acids long. The germline gives CDR1 MDHEN, CDR2 SYDVKM. In DNA form, the CDR3 reads TGTGCCAGCAGCTTATCCGGGACACCTACTGGGGCCAACGTCCTGACTTTC. Translating gives CASSLSGTPTGANVLTF.

The rearrangement uses TRBV11-2 and TRBJ1-1; D not resolved. Trimming shortened V by 0 bases and J by 4 bases, and 6 bases separated the two germline ends. The CDR3 spans 13 residues. Germline V gives CDR1 SGHAT, CDR2 FQNNGV. CDR3 protein: CASSLEELTEAFF. CDR3 DNA: TGTGCCAGCAGCTTAGAAGAGCTCACTGAAGCTTTCTTT.

The V and J genes are TRBV27 and TRBJ1-2; the D is unclear. The CDR3 runs 13 residues. The V end was cut by 5 bases, the J end by 4 bases, with 11 bases between. CDR1 is MNHEY and CDR2 is SMNVEV in the germline V gene (reference sequence). The CDR3 spells CASSVAGIYGYTF. The CDR3 DNA follows: TGTGCCAGCAGTGTGGCAGGTATCTATGGCTACACCTTC.

The chain is built from TRBV5-4 and TRBJ2-7, with 9 positions matching TRBD2. With 5 bases clipped from V and 4 bases from J, the junction kept 10 bases outside the gene matches. In germline, CDR1 is SGHNT, CDR2 YYREEE (reference sequence). The CDR3 consists of 15 residues. The CDR3 DNA sequence: TGTGCCAGCAGAGGGGATAGCGGGAGCTGGTACGAGCAGTACTTC. Translated, it gives CASRGDSGSWYEQYF.

Here the CDR3 reads CATSDFGGGGEQYF. The CDR3 DNA is TGTGCCACCAGTGATTTTGGCGGGGGAGGCGAGCAGTACTTC. V gene TRBV24-1 combines with J gene TRBJ2-7; TRBD2 agrees at 7 bases. Germline V gene sequence: CDR1 KGHDR, CDR2 SFDVKD. The CDR3 is made up of 14 amino acids. The trim removed 1 base at V and 6 bases at J, leaving 5 bases unmatched.

The CDR3 DNA follows: TGTGCCAGCAGTTTTCCGGGGTTTGGGGCCAACGTCCTGACTTTC. Residues: CASSFPGFGANVLTF. The V call is TRBV4-2, the J call TRBJ2-6; possibly TRBD2 for D (5 bases). The CDR3 extends over 15 amino acids. Germline CDR1 reads LGHNA; CDR2 reads YNFKEQ. Trimming pared 6 bases from V and 3 bases from J, leaving 12 bases between.

J is TRBJ1-5 and V is TRBV9; D remains unclear. Trimming pared 10 bases from V and 2 bases from J, leaving 25 bases between. The CDR3 length is 17 residues. Germline V gives CDR1 SGDLS, CDR2 YYNGEE. CDR3 nucleotides: TGTGCCGGAAAGTACCGGGATTATAGGCTGGGCAATCAGCCCCAGCATTTT. This gives the protein CAGKYRDYRLGNQPQHF.

This clone appeared once. The chain couples TRBV5-1 to TRBJ1-4; 7 bases match TRBD1. CDR1 SGHRS and CDR2 YFSETQ come from the germline V gene. V lost 0 bases, J lost 4 bases, and 6 bases stayed unmatched. CDR3 length: 16 amino acids. In DNA, the CDR3 is TGCGCCAGCAGCTTGGCGAGGCCAGGGGGTAATGAAAAACTGTTTTTT. This encodes CASSLARPGGNEKLFF. Full variable domain (missing parts from reference TRBV5-1 and TRBJ1-4): KAGVTQTPRYLIKTRGQQVTLSCSPISGHRSVSWYQQTPGQGLQFLFEYFSETQRNKGNFPGRFSGRQFSNSRSEMNVSTLELGDSALYLCASSLARPGGNEKLFFGSGTQLSVL.

V usage is TRBV28 and J usage is TRBJ1-1; 10 bases are a match to TRBD1. V lost 4 bases to trimming and J lost 1 base; unmatched junction nucleotides: 24. Germline lookup yields CDR1 MDHEN and CDR2 SYDVKM. The CDR3 runs 22 residues. CDR3 nucleotides: TGTGCCAGCAGTTCTCATCGGATCCTCACCTTACCGGGACAGGGGACGAACACTGAAGCTTTCTTT. Amino acids: CASSSHRILTLPGQGTNTEAFF.

This clone was counted once. The J gene is TRBJ2-1, the V gene TRBV5-4; 10 bases agree with TRBD2. The ends lost 4 bases at V and 10 bases at J; junction bases unmatched: 11. The CDR3 sequence is 15 residues long. Germline loops: CDR1 SGHNT, CDR2 YYREEE (reference sequence). Here the CDR3 reads CASSVNPGLAKEQFF. The CDR3 region has the DNA TGTGCCAGCAGCGTCAATCCGGGACTAGCGAAGGAGCAGTTCTTC. Supplemented by reference TRBV5-4 and TRBJ2-1, the full variable domain reads ETGVTQSPTHLIKTRGQQVTLRCSSQSGHNTVSWYQQALGQGPQFIFQYYREEENGRGNFPPRFSGLQFPNYSSELNVNALELDDSALYLCASSVNPGLAKEQFFGPGTRLTVL.

The chain links TRBV2 to TRBJ2-2; possible D gene TRBD1, 5 bases. The CDR3 length is 13 residues. The germline V gene encodes CDR1 SNHLY and CDR2 FYNNEI. V lost 3 bases to trimming and J lost 9 bases, with 11 bases between them. The CDR3, as DNA: TGTGCCAGCAGTGATACAGGTCACCGGGAGCTGTTTTTT. It is translated as CASSDTGHRELFF. Full variable domain (rest looked up from reference TRBV2 and TRBJ2-2): EPEVTQTPSHQVTQMGQEVILRCVPISNHLYFYWYRQILGQKVEFLVSFYNNEISEKSEIFDDQFSVERPDGSNFTLKIRSTKLEDSAMYFCASSDTGHRELFFGEGSRLTVL.

This sequence joins TRBV2 and TRBJ2-7; TRBD2 matches at 8 bases. Germline CDR1 reads SNHLY; CDR2 reads FYNNEI. The CDR3 extends over 13 amino acids. The J segment lost 7 bases and the V segment lost 6 bases, leaving 8 bases of the junction unmatched. This chain's CDR3 is CASRPGPGGEQYF. CDR3 nucleotides: TGTGCCAGCAGACCGGGCCCGGGGGGGGAGCAGTACTTC.

V and J are TRBV25-1 and TRBJ2-6; 7 bases align to TRBD1. Germline CDR1 reads MGHDK; CDR2 reads SYGVNS. This CDR3 has 15 residues. V was clipped by 1 base and J by 4 bases; unmatched bases: 1. The CDR3 loop reads CASSEWGQGANVLTF. The CDR3 DNA reads as TGTGCCAGCAGTGAATGGGGACAGGGGGCCAACGTCCTGACTTTC.

The chain uses TRBV10-3 and TRBJ2-1; possibly TRBD1 for D (6 bases). Trimming left V 8 bases short and J 5 bases short, with 7 bases between. The CDR3 length is 11 residues. Germline CDR1 is ENHRY and CDR2 is SYGVKD. The CDR3 loop is CAIQGNNEQFF. DNA for the CDR3: TGTGCCATCCAGGGGAACAATGAGCAGTTCTTC.